This entry concerns a single T cell receptor beta chain. As handled by the study authors: Cell counts per sample came from amplifying reference gene primers. The data were produced by immunoSEQ multiplex PCR, yet TCRdb's version contains in-frame clones alone and is incomplete. V and J calls and clone size are those listed in that table; D and trimming were worked out from the DNA. The sample consists of approximately 450,000 clones, 80% to 90% of them appearing once. These data come from a study of blood T cell repertoires in COVID-19. Turning to the study itself: Acute-phase and convalescent COVID-19 samples originated in the United States, Italy and Spain. T cells, B-cell-depleted T cells, or PBMCs supplied cDNA or gDNA.

V shed 8 bases, J shed 4 bases, and the junction held 8 bases outside the gene matches. This CDR3 spans 13 amino acids. Germline V CDR1 and CDR2: SQVTM, ANQGSEA. Membership in each cohort depended on participant-reported clinical history. The specimen was PBMCs or T cells enriched from blood (not recorded which). The V gene is TRBV29-1, the J gene TRBJ2-1; 7 nucleotides line up with TRBD1. The clonotype originates from a man under 40 who had recovered from COVID-19. The CDR3 protein is CSSTGVSYNEQFF. Written as DNA, the CDR3 is TGCAGCTCTACAGGGGTCTCGTACAATGAGCAGTTCTTC.